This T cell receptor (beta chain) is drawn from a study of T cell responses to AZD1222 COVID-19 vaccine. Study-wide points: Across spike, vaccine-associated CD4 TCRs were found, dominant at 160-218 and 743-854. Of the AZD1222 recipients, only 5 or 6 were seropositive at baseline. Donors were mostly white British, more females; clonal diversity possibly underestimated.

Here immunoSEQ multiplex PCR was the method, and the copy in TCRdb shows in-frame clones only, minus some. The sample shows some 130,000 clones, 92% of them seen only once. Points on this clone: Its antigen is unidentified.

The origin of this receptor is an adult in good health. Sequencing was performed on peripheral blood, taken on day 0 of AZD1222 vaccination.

The CDR3 region has the DNA TGTGCCAGTAGTATTGAGGCGCTAGGGGAAACTGAAGCTTTCTTT. It is translated as CASSIEALGETEAFF. The gene calls are TRBV19 and TRBJ1-1; D is possibly TRBD1 (5 bases). Germline assignment: CDR1 LNHDA and CDR2 SQIVND (reference sequence). CDR3 length: 15 residues. Trimming stripped 3 bases from V and 5 bases from J, with 16 bases between.